This entry describes one TCR beta chain. The antigen remains unidentified. These data belong to a study of blood T cells in healthy people across ages. Then a second PCR, running about 6 to 11 cycles, was carried out with a sample-barcoded 5' primer and a J-beta primer mix. Each CDR3 protein is one row after TCRdb ran MiXCR on the 5' RACE reads. Of roughly 1.5 million distinct CDR3 sequences detected, approximately 39% appear once; the ten largest clones hold around 4%. Study-level findings and limits: Diversity figures based on one million T cells were deemed too low.

The CDR3 has 13 amino acids. Germline CDR1 reads LNHDA; CDR2 reads SQIVND (reference sequence). With 5 bases clipped from V and 11 bases from J, the junction kept 7 bases outside the gene matches. Input material: blood. This sequence joins TRBV19 and TRBJ1-1; 11 nucleotides line up with TRBD1. This clonotype was sampled from a woman under 30 in good health. The CDR3 DNA sequence: TGTGCCAGTAGTGGGACAGGGGGTTCTCTCGCTTTCTTT. It codes for CASSGTGGSLAFF.